This passage covers 27 T cell receptor beta chains from one sample sequenced in a study of blood T cell repertoires in COVID-19 (dated by TCRdb to 2018 to 2020). Library creation used the immunoSEQ multiplex PCR assay. TCRdb re-hosts the immuneACCESS table, in-frame sequences only. Its copies lack some clones; in the studies checked, an unresolved V gene accounts for under half of them, and the cause for the rest is not known. The sample table holds roughly 500,000 clones, of which approximately 92% were seen once. The top ten constitute 0.9% of the sample. Sequencing was carried out using peripheral blood. These receptors all stem from a man between 18 and 29 years old with COVID-19, enrolled during active disease.

This chain links TRBV14 with TRBJ2-4; D unclear. The CDR3 runs 14 residues. The ends were cut back, 2 bases at V and 5 bases at J, with 10 bases in the middle. Germline V gene data show CDR1 as SGHDN and CDR2 as FVKESK. Here the CDR3 DNA reads TGTGCCAGCAGCCAATTCGGTAGCCAAAACATTCAGTACTTC. As protein: CASSQFGSQNIQYF.

This chain uses TRBV10-3 with TRBJ1-2; 11 nucleotides match TRBD1. This CDR3 comprises 14 residues. With V trimmed by 4 bases and J by 7 bases, 5 bases remained unmatched. CDR1 and CDR2 from the germline V gene are ENHRY and SYGVKD. The CDR3 sequence is CAISADRGRGGYTF. DNA for the CDR3: TGTGCCATCAGTGCGGACAGGGGGCGGGGTGGCTACACCTTC.

The chain employs TRBV19 and TRBJ2-6; 7 bases match TRBD1. Losses at the gene ends were 5 bases for V and 2 bases for J; bases not matched to a gene: 9. CDR3 length equals 17 residues. Germline assignment: CDR1 LNHDA and CDR2 SQIVND (reference sequence). This chain's CDR3 is CASSSRQGTAGANVLTF. For the CDR3, the DNA is TGTGCCAGTAGTTCACGACAGGGAACAGCTGGGGCCAACGTCCTGACTTTC.

CDR3: CASSQGTLASYEQYF. In DNA form, the CDR3 reads TGTGCCAGCAGCCAAGGGACGCTAGCATCCTACGAGCAGTACTTC. This rearrangement joins TRBV3-1 (or the pseudogene TRBV3-2) to TRBJ2-7, with D possibly matching TRBD2 (5 bases). Deletions cut 1 base from V and 1 base from J, with 11 bases between. CDR3 length: 15 residues. The germline V gene has CDR1 LGHDT and CDR2 YNNKEL (reference sequence).

This sequence joins TRBV11-3 and TRBJ2-1; perhaps TRBD2 as D (6 bases). The CDR3 has 13 amino acids. The germline CDR1 and CDR2 sequences are SGHNT and YENEEA. Trimming took 5 bases from V and 6 from J, leaving 11 bases between them. In nucleotides, the CDR3 is TGTGCCAGCAGCCGTGGACTAACCAATGAGCAGTTCTTC. Protein sequence: CASSRGLTNEQFF.

V and J are TRBV6-5 and TRBJ1-5; 9 nucleotides match TRBD1. This CDR3 is built from 15 residues. V shed 4 bases, J shed 1 base, and the junction held 2 bases outside the gene matches. Germline V gives CDR1 MNHEY, CDR2 SVGAGI. CDR3 loop: CASSLDRGSNQPQHF. CDR3 DNA sequence: TGTGCCAGCAGTTTGGACAGGGGAAGCAATCAGCCCCAGCATTTT.

The chain has TRBV9 and TRBJ1-1; a weak D match, TRBD1 (6 bases). With 0 bases removed from V and 12 bases from J, the gap between germline ends came to 15 bases. The germline V gene has CDR1 SGDLS and CDR2 YYNGEE. This CDR3 region has 13 residues. CDR3 amino acids: CASSVAGQGRTFF. In nucleotides, the CDR3 is TGTGCCAGCAGCGTAGCGGGGCAGGGGAGAACTTTCTTT.

This chain connects TRBV27 to TRBJ1-5; TRBD1 is a possible D gene (5 bases). Germline CDR1 is MNHEY and CDR2 is SMNVEV (reference sequence). The germline V and J ends were trimmed by 4 bases and 6 bases, with 16 bases remaining between them. The CDR3 covers 15 residues. In DNA, the CDR3 is TGTGCCAGCAGTTCCCGCGGACGGGGGGGTCAGCCCCAGCATTTT. Translation: CASSSRGRGGQPQHF.

V usage is TRBV24-1 and J usage is TRBJ1-4; a possible D gene is TRBD1 (5 bases). The germline gives CDR1 KGHDR, CDR2 SFDVKD. V dropped 4 bases and J dropped 3 bases, with 11 bases sitting between them. CDR3 length: 15 amino acids. CDR3 sequence reads: CATSDPRVPNEKLFF. Written as DNA, the CDR3 is TGTGCCACCAGTGACCCCAGGGTGCCTAATGAAAAACTGTTTTTT.

The chain joins TRBV12-3 or TRBV12-4 to TRBJ2-3; tentative D call: TRBD2 (5 bases). V lost 7 bases and J lost 4, with 9 bases in between. The length of the CDR3 is 12 residues. The CDR3 spells CASTSGADTQYF. The CDR3 DNA follows: TGTGCCAGCACCTCCGGGGCAGATACGCAGTATTTT.

This chain joins TRBV13 and TRBJ2-1, with 7 bases matching TRBD2. The CDR3 covers 14 residues. From germline, CDR1 is PRHDT and CDR2 FYEKMQ (reference sequence). Trimming at V came to 3 bases and at J to 7 bases, leaving 6 bases not matched to a gene. CDR3 residues: CASSLGLAVNEQFF. CDR3 nucleotide sequence: TGTGCCAGCAGCTTGGGTCTAGCGGTAAATGAGCAGTTCTTC.

V and J are TRBV9 and TRBJ2-1, with 10 bases lining up with TRBD2. Germline CDR1 SGDLS, CDR2 YYNGEE. The CDR3 loop spans 15 amino acids. Trimming took 4 bases from V and 7 from J; bases not matched to a gene: 8. CDR3 sequence reads: CASSLTSGVPNEQFF. CDR3 coding DNA: TGTGCCAGCAGCCTCACTAGCGGGGTCCCGAATGAGCAGTTCTTC.

The chain employs TRBV2 and TRBJ1-2, with D possibly matching TRBD1 (6 bases). This CDR3 is built from 13 residues. In germline, CDR1 is SNHLY, CDR2 FYNNEI. Trimming took off 6 bases at V and 4 bases at J, with 12 bases between the two ends. As DNA, the CDR3 is TGTGCCAGCAGGGCCGGGACAAGCTATGGCTACACCTTC. It translates to CASRAGTSYGYTF.

Note on this clone: This specimen includes other DNA sequences encoding the same CDR3. The rearrangement uses TRBV18 and TRBJ2-5; 13 bases line up with TRBD2. Germline V gene lookup returns CDR1 KGHSH and CDR2 LQKENI. CDR3 length: 15 amino acids. J gave up 3 bases and V 3 bases, and 1 base lay outside the gene matches. This CDR3 is CASSPGTSGEETQYF. In DNA form, the CDR3 reads TGTGCCAGCTCACCCGGGACTAGCGGGGAAGAGACCCAGTACTTC.

The chain combines TRBV11-3 with TRBJ2-1; no definite D call. Germline V CDR1 and CDR2: SGHNT, YENEEA. This CDR3 has 13 amino acids. Between the trimmed V and J ends, which lost 5 bases and 9 bases, there was a span of 14 bases. For the CDR3, the DNA is TGTGCCAGCAGCCGCCCGGGTCGAGTTGAGCAGTTCTTC. This gives the protein CASSRPGRVEQFF.

The chain carries TRBV19 and TRBJ2-1, with 7 positions matching TRBD2. CDR3 size: 12 residues. The trim removed 3 bases at V and 9 bases at J, leaving 2 bases unmatched. Germline V CDR1 and CDR2: LNHDA, SQIVND (reference sequence). CDR3 region: CASSISGSEQFF. DNA of the CDR3: TGTGCCAGTAGTATTAGCGGGTCTGAGCAGTTCTTC.

As DNA, the CDR3 is TGTGCCAGTAGTAAGGGTCGGCTAGCGGGAGGGGCAGATACGCAGTATTTT. Residues: CASSKGRLAGGADTQYF. V and J are TRBV19 and TRBJ2-3; TRBD2 agrees at 12 bases. CDR3 size: 17 residues. CDR1 and CDR2 (germline): LNHDA, SQIVND (reference sequence). V dropped 4 bases and J dropped 4; count of bases not matched to a gene: 9.

This CDR3 is CASSSLKAGRSGANVLTF. Written as DNA, the CDR3 is TGTGCCAGCAGCTCCTTAAAAGCAGGGCGGTCTGGGGCCAACGTCCTGACTTTC. The chain combines TRBV11-2 with TRBJ2-6; D may be TRBD1 (5 bases). The CDR3 covers 18 residues. Germline V gene sequence: CDR1 SGHAT, CDR2 FQNNGV. V lost 4 bases to trimming and J lost 1 base, with 17 bases between them.

The chain uses TRBV3-1 (or the pseudogene TRBV3-2) and TRBJ1-1; 7 bases are shared with TRBD1. Germline V gene sequence: CDR1 LGHDT, CDR2 YNNKEL (reference sequence). The V segment lost 0 bases and the J segment 4 bases; nucleotides outside the gene matches: 11. The CDR3 contains 17 residues. The CDR3 spells CASSQDFGDSAGTEAFF. In DNA form, the CDR3 reads TGTGCCAGCAGCCAAGATTTTGGGGACAGCGCGGGCACTGAAGCTTTCTTT.

The V call is TRBV28, the J call TRBJ1-1, with 7 bases matching TRBD1. Unmatched junction bases numbered 14, after V lost 5 bases and J lost 5 bases. Germline lookup yields CDR1 MDHEN and CDR2 SYDVKM. CDR3 size: 16 residues. The CDR3 DNA sequence: TGTGCCAGCAGTACCCAACAGGGGCGCGGTTATACTGAAGCTTTCTTT. The encoded protein is CASSTQQGRGYTEAFF.

V gene TRBV6-6 combines with J gene TRBJ2-3; 13 bases map to TRBD2. Germline values: CDR1 MNHNY, CDR2 SVGAGI (reference sequence). V trimming: 5 bases; J trimming: 5 bases; junction bases outside the gene matches: 16. The CDR3 loop spans 19 amino acids. The CDR3 is CASSPRLPTSGRQGDTQYF. CDR3 sequence (DNA): TGTGCCAGCAGTCCACGCCTCCCGACTAGCGGGAGGCAAGGAGATACGCAGTATTTT.

This clone showed up just once. This chain uses TRBV11-2 with TRBJ2-2, with 9 bases fitting TRBD2. The V gene's germline CDR1 is SGHAT and CDR2 FQNNGV. Trimming removed 6 bases from V and 3 bases from J; junction bases left unmatched: 17. CDR3 length: 19 residues. CDR3 DNA sequence: TGTGCCAGCAGGGTCTCGGTTATCGGGCGCGGGGGGGACACCGGGGAGCTGTTTTTT. It codes for CASRVSVIGRGGDTGELFF.

The rearrangement links TRBV10-3 to TRBJ2-1, with 8 bases identical to TRBD2. CDR3 size: 17 residues. J lost 7 bases, V lost 2 bases, and 13 bases had no gene match. Germline V CDR1 and CDR2: ENHRY, SYGVKD. CDR3 region: CAISEPRGPGGPNEQFF. DNA of the CDR3: TGTGCCATCAGTGAGCCACGCGGGCCGGGAGGGCCGAATGAGCAGTTCTTC.

V gene TRBV6-5 combines with J gene TRBJ1-1; D is unresolved. CDR1 and CDR2 from the germline V gene are MNHEY and SVGAGI. The CDR3 is made up of 13 amino acids. Trimming removed 7 bases from V and 2 bases from J, with 11 bases in between. The CDR3 region is CASNINRNTEAFF. CDR3 DNA sequence: TGTGCCAGCAACATAAACCGAAACACTGAAGCTTTCTTT.

This chain uses TRBV5-1 with TRBJ2-5; 7 nucleotides agree with TRBD1. This CDR3 contains 15 residues. Per the germline V gene, CDR1 is SGHRS and CDR2 is YFSETQ. Trimming removed 0 bases from V and 2 bases from J; junction bases left unmatched: 4. The CDR3 loop reads CASSLGDRDQETQYF. The CDR3 DNA follows: TGCGCCAGCAGCTTGGGAGACAGGGATCAAGAGACCCAGTACTTC.

This chain joins TRBV6-5 and TRBJ2-2; 8 bases are a match to TRBD1. Germline V CDR1 and CDR2: MNHEY, SVGAGI. This CDR3 is 15 amino acids long. The junction had 8 bases not matched to a gene; V was cut back by 5 bases and J by 6 bases. The CDR3 coding sequence is TGTGCCAGCAGTCCTGACAGGGGCAATCCCGGGGAGCTGTTTTTT. Protein product: CASSPDRGNPGELFF.

The chain joins TRBV21-1 to TRBJ1-5; TRBD1, the table's D call, lacks a check against the DNA. TRBV21-1 is a pseudogene locus. The CDR3 length is 15 residues. The CDR3 sequence is CASFPLTGLNQPQHF. DNA for the CDR3: TGTGCCAGCTTCCCTTTAACAGGTCTCAATCAGCCCCAGCATTTT.